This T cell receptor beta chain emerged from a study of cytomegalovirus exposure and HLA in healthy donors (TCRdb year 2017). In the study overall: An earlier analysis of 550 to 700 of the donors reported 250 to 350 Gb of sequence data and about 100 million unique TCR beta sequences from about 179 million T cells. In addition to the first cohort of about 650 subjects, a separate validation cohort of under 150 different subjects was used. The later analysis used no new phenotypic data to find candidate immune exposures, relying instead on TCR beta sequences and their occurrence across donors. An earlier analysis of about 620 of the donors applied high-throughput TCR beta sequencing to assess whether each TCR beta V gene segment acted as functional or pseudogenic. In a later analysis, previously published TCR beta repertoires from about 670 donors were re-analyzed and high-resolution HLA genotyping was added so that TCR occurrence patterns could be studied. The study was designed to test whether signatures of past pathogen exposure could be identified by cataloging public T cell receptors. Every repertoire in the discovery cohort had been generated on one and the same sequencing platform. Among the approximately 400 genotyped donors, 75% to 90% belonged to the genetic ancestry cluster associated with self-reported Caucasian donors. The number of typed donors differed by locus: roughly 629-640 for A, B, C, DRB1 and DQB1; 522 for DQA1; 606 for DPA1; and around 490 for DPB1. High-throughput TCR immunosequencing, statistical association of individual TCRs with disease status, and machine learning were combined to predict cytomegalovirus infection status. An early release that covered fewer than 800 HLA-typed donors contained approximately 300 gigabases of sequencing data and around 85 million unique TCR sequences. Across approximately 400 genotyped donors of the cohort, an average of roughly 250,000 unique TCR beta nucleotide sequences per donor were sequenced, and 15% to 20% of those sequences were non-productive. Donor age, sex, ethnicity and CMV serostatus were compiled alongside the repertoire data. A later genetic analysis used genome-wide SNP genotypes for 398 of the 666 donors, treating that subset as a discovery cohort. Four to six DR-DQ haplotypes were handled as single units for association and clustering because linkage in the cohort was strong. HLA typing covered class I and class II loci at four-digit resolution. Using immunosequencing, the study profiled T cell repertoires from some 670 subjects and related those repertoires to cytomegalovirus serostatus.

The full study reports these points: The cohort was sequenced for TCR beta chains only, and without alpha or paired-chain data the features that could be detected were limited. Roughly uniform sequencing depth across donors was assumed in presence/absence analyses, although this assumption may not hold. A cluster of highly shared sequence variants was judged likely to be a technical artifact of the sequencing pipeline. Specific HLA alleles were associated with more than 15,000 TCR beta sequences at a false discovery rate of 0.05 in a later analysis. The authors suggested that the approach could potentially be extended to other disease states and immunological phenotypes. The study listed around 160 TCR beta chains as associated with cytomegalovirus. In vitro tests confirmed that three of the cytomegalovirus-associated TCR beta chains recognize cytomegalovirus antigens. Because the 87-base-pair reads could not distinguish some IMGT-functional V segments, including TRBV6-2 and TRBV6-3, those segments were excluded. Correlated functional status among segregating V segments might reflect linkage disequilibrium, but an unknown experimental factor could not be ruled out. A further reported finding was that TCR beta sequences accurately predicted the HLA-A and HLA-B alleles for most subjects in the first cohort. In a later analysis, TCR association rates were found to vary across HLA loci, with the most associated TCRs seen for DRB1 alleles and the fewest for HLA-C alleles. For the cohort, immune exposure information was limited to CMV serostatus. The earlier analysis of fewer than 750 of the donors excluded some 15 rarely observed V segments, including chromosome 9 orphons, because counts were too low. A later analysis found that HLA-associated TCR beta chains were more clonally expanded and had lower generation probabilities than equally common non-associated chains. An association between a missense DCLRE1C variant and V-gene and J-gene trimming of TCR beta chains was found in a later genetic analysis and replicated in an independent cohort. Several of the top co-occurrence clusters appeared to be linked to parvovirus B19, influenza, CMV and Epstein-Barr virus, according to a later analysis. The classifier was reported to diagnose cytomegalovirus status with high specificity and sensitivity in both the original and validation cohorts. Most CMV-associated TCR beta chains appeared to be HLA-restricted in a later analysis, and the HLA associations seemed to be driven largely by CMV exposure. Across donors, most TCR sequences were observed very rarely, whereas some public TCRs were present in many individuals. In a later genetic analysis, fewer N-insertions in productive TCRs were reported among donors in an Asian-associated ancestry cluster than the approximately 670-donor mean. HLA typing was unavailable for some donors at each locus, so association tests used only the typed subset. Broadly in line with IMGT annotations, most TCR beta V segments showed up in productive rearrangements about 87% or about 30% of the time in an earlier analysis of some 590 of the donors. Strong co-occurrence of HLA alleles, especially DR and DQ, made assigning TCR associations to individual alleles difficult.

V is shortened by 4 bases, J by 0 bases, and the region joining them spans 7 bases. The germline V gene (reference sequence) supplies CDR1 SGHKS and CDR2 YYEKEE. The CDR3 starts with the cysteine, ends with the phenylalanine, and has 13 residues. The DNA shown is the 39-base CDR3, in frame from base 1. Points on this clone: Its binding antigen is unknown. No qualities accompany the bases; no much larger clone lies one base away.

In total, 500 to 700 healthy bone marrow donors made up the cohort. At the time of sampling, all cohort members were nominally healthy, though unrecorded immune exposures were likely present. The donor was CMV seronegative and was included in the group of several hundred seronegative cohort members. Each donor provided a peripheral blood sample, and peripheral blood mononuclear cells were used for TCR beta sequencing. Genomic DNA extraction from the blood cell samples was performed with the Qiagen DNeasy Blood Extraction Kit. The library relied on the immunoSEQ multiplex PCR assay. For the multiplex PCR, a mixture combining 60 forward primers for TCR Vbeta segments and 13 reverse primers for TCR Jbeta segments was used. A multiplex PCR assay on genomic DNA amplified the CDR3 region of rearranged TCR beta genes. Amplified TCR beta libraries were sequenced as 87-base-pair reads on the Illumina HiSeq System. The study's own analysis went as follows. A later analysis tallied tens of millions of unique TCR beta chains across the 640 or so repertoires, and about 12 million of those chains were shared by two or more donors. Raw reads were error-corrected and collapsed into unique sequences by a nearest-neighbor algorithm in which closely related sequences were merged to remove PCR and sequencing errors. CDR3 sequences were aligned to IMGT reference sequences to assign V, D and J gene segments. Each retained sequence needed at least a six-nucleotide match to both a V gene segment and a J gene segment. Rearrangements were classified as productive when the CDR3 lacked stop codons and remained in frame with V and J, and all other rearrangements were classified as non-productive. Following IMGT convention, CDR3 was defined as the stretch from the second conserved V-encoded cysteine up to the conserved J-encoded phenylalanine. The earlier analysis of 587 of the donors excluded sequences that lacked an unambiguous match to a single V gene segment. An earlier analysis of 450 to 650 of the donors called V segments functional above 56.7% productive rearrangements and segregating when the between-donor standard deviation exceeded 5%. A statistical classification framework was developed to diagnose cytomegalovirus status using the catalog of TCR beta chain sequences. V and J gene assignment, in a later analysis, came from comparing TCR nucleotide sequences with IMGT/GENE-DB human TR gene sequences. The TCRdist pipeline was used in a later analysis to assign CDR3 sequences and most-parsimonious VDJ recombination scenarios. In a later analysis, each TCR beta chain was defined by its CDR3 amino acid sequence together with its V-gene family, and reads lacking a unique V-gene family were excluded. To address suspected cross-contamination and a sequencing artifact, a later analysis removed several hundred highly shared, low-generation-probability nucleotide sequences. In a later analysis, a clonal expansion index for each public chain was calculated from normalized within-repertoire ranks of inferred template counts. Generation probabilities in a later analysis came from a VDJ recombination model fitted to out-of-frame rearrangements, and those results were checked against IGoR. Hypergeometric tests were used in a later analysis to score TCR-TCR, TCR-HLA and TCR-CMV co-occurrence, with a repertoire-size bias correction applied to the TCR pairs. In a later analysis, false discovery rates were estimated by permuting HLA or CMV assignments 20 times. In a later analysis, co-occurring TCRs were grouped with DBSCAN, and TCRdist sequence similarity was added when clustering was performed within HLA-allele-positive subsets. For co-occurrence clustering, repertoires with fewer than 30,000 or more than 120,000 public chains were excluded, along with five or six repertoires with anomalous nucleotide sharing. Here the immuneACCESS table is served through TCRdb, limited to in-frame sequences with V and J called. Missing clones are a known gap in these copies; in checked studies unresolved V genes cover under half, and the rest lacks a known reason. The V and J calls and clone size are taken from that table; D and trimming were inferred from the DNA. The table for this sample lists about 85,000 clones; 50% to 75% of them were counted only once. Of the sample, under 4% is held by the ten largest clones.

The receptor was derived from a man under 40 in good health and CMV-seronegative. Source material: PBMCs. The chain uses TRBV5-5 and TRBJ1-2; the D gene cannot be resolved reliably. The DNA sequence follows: TGTGCCAGCAGCATTTCAACTAACTATGGCTACACCTTC. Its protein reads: CASSISTNYGYTF.